The following is a T cell receptor (beta chain) sequence with its context. The sample belongs to a study of cytomegalovirus exposure and HLA in healthy donors. Primers for the PCR totalled 60 Vbeta and 13 Jbeta. Assay used: immunoSEQ multiplex PCR; TCRdb lists only in-frame clones, some missing. The sample records roughly 110,000 clones, 77% being singletons. Germline trimming cut 4 bases from V and 4 bases from J; bases unmatched to any gene: 5. Germline CDR1 and CDR2: LNHDA and SQIVND (reference sequence). This CDR3 has 14 residues. The receptor's source is a middle-aged man in good health and CMV-seropositive. The sequencing input was PBMCs. V is TRBV19 and J is TRBJ2-3, with 7 bases identical to TRBD1. The CDR3 region is CASSTDRAADTQYF. The DNA for the CDR3 is TGTGCCAGTAGTACCGACAGGGCGGCAGATACGCAGTATTTT.